Following are 13 T cell receptor beta chains from one sample sequenced in a study of cytomegalovirus exposure and HLA in healthy donors. 60 Vbeta and 13 Jbeta primers were used in PCR. TCRdb keeps only in-frame clones here, not all; method: immunoSEQ multiplex PCR. Altogether roughly 280,000 clones are present, 65% to 85% being singletons, with the ten largest covering about 2.2%. Material for sequencing was PBMCs. These receptors were obtained from a female donor in good health and CMV-seronegative.

The rearrangement uses TRBV2 and TRBJ2-6; perhaps TRBD1 as D (5 bases). V lost 7 bases and J 3 bases, leaving 19 bases between the germline ends. This CDR3 comprises 17 residues. The germline V gene encodes CDR1 SNHLY and CDR2 FYNNEI. The CDR3 protein is CASNPRQGSIGANVLTF. As DNA, the CDR3 is TGTGCCAGCAACCCCCGCCAGGGATCTATTGGGGCCAACGTCCTGACTTTC. Filled out from reference TRBV2 and TRBJ2-6, the complete variable domain reads EPEVTQTPSHQVTQMGQEVILRCVPISNHLYFYWYRQILGQKVEFLVSFYNNEISEKSEIFDDQFSVERPDGSNFTLKIRSTKLEDSAMYFCASNPRQGSIGANVLTFGAGSRLTVL.

This clone was seen a handful of times. The chain couples TRBV28 to TRBJ2-3; D may be TRBD2 (5 bases). Germline V CDR1 and CDR2: MDHEN, SYDVKM. V was shortened by 3 bases and J by 7 bases, with 8 bases between the two germline ends. This CDR3 has 12 residues. The CDR3, as DNA: TGTGCCAGCAGTTTGAGGGAGTATACGCAGTATTTT. It specifies CASSLREYTQYF.

This clone was counted only a few times. The chain uses TRBV19 and TRBJ2-5; the D gene is possibly TRBD2 (5 bases). The V end was cut by 5 bases, the J end by 2 bases, with 9 bases between. The germline V gene encodes CDR1 LNHDA and CDR2 SQIVND (reference sequence). CDR3 length equals 13 residues. CDR3 DNA sequence: TGTGCCAGTAGTCCGGGAATGCAAGAGACCCAGTACTTC. It encodes CASSPGMQETQYF.

The chain couples TRBV19 to TRBJ1-3; 7 nucleotides align to TRBD1. J gave up 3 bases and V 4 bases, and 6 bases lay outside the gene matches. Germline CDR1 LNHDA, CDR2 SQIVND (reference sequence). There are 15 residues in the CDR3. The CDR3 is CASSTGQASGNTIYF. The CDR3 region has the DNA TGTGCCAGTAGTACCGGACAGGCGAGTGGAAACACCATATATTTT. Full variable domain (remainder filled in from reference TRBV19 and TRBJ1-3): DGGITQSPKYLFRKEGQNVTLSCEQNLNHDAMYWYRQDPGQGLRLIYYSQIVNDFQKGDIAEGYSVSREKKESFPLTVTSAQKNPTAFYLCASSTGQASGNTIYFGEGSWLTVV.

The gene calls are TRBV2 and TRBJ2-3; D is ambiguous. The CDR3 has 11 amino acids. CDR1 is SNHLY and CDR2 is FYNNEI in the germline V gene. Written as DNA, the CDR3 is TGTGCGGCGGAGTTTACAGATACGCAGTATTTT. This encodes CAAEFTDTQYF.

The chain has TRBV7-8 and TRBJ1-2; tentatively, D is TRBD1 (6 bases). This CDR3 is built from 16 residues. Looked up from germline, CDR1 is SGHVS and CDR2 is FQNEAQ. The germline V and J ends were trimmed by 1 base and 4 bases, with 16 bases remaining between them. The CDR3 sequence: CASSLDPRGSAYGYTF. The CDR3 nucleotides read TGTGCCAGCAGCTTAGACCCCAGGGGTTCGGCCTATGGCTACACCTTC. Full variable domain (outside the CDR3, taken from reference TRBV7-8 and TRBJ1-2): GAGVSQSPRYKVAKRGQDVALRCDPISGHVSLFWYQQALGQGPEFLTYFQNEAQLDKSGLPSDRFFAERPEGSVSTLKIQRTQQEDSAVYLCASSLDPRGSAYGYTFGSGTRLTVV.

This chain links TRBV5-4 with TRBJ1-1; D possibly corresponds to TRBD1 (6 bases). This CDR3 comprises 15 residues. V lost 7 bases to trimming and J lost 6 bases, with 22 bases between them. Germline lookup yields CDR1 SGHNT and CDR2 YYREEE (reference sequence). CDR3 sequence reads: CASRRGGPGGSEAFF. DNA of the CDR3: TGTGCCAGCCGTCGGGGGGGCCCTGGGGGCTCTGAAGCTTTCTTT. The whole variable domain, filled in from reference TRBV5-4 and TRBJ1-1, reads ETGVTQSPTHLIKTRGQQVTLRCSSQSGHNTVSWYQQALGQGPQFIFQYYREEENGRGNFPPRFSGLQFPNYSSELNVNALELDDSALYLCASRRGGPGGSEAFFGQGTRLTVV.

The V and J genes are TRBV18 and TRBJ2-3; 8 nucleotides align to TRBD1. Germline V CDR1 and CDR2: KGHSH, LQKENI. The CDR3 sequence is 16 residues long. Unmatched junction bases numbered 11, after V lost 6 bases and J lost 3 bases. CDR3 loop: CASSPITGGRTDTQYF. CDR3 DNA: TGTGCCAGCTCCCCTATCACAGGGGGGAGGACAGATACGCAGTATTTT.

This chain uses TRBV29-1 with TRBJ2-1; 7 nucleotides line up with TRBD2. CDR3 length equals 15 residues. V shed 0 bases and J 3 bases; nucleotides not matched to a gene: 5. CDR1 is SQVTM, CDR2 ANQGSEA, per germline. CDR3 coding DNA: TGCAGCGTTGAAGATCTGACTAGCTACTACAATGAGCAGTTCTTC. This translates into CSVEDLTSYYNEQFF.

The chain employs TRBV2 and TRBJ2-3; 7 bases map to TRBD2. The germline gives CDR1 SNHLY, CDR2 FYNNEI. Germline trimming cut 7 bases from V and 2 bases from J; bases unmatched to any gene: 9. CDR3 length: 15 residues. The CDR3 DNA follows: TGTGCCAGCAAGGTCTTAGCGGGCTACACAGATACGCAGTATTTT. Protein: CASKVLAGYTDTQYF.

The chain joins TRBV6-6 to TRBJ2-7; TRBD1 agrees at 11 bases. This CDR3 is built from 16 residues. CDR1 is MNHNY and CDR2 is SVGAGI in the germline V gene (reference sequence). V lost 4 bases and J lost 7; bases outside the gene matches: 12. CDR3 nucleotides: TGTGCCAGCAGTTCCAACCCGGACAGGGGGCGTAGGGAGCAGTACTTC. Translation: CASSSNPDRGRREQYF.

The rearrangement joins TRBV6-5 to TRBJ2-1, with D uncertain. Trimming cost V 6 bases and J 5 bases, with 14 bases left between them. The CDR3 runs 14 residues. From germline, CDR1 is MNHEY and CDR2 SVGAGI. Here the CDR3 reads CASRPTTFNNEQFF. The CDR3 DNA follows: TGTGCCAGCAGACCAACTACGTTCAACAATGAGCAGTTCTTC.

The V and J genes are TRBV5-4 and TRBJ2-7, with D tentatively TRBD1 (5 bases). Per germline, CDR1 SGHNT and CDR2 YYREEE (reference sequence). V was shortened by 0 bases and J by 9 bases, with 19 bases between the two germline ends. This CDR3 is built from 15 residues. The CDR3 DNA is TGTGCCAGCAGCTTGGGGCAGGGTCCATCGTTACGGCAGTACTTC. Its protein is CASSLGQGPSLRQYF.